One and the same sample provided the 5 T cell receptor beta chains below, sequenced in a study of CD8+ T cells in alopecia areata (dated by TCRdb to the late 2010s). The library was produced with the immunoSEQ multiplex PCR assay. For TCR sequencing, RNA was extracted from every sample and reverse transcribed into cDNA to serve as template. TCRdb carries this immuneACCESS record with in-frame sequences only. Its versions omit some clonotypes, under half of them owing to an unresolved V gene in the studies checked, with the rest unexplained. A total of some 170,000 clones appear in this sample, approximately 70% of them only once. The top ten clonotypes cover approximately 10% of the sample. This specimen's time point label, interpreted: baseline before oral tofacitinib. Sample: CD8+ T cells sorted from blood, taken at week 0. All receptors come from a human donor with alopecia areata.

This sequence joins TRBV30 and TRBJ1-1; D unclear. This CDR3 comprises 14 residues. Trimming took 3 bases from V and 7 from J, leaving 18 bases between them. Germline CDR1 reads GTSNPN; CDR2 reads SVGIG (reference sequence). CDR3 sequence: CAWSHMQWRREAFF. The CDR3, as DNA: TGTGCCTGGAGCCACATGCAGTGGCGCCGTGAAGCTTTCTTT.

The chain recombines TRBV5-1 with TRBJ1-2, with no clear D. Germline V CDR1 and CDR2: SGHRS, YFSETQ. This CDR3 is 13 amino acids long. V lost 4 bases to trimming and J lost 6 bases, with 13 bases between them. CDR3 in DNA: TGCGCCAGCAGCGGGGTCCGATCGGATGGCTACACCTTC. This codes for CASSGVRSDGYTF.

This clone was observed a few times. The rearrangement links TRBV7-2 to TRBJ2-7, with D hard to call. Germline CDR1 is SGHTA and CDR2 is FQGNSA. The CDR3 spans 9 residues. Trimming cost V 11 bases and J 3 bases, with 5 bases left between them. As DNA, the CDR3 is TGTGCCTCCGGCTACGAGCAGTACTTC. Translating it yields CASGYEQYF.

The rearrangement links TRBV13 to TRBJ2-3, with a possible D match to TRBD1 (6 bases). The CDR3 runs 15 residues. Germline-derived CDR1 and CDR2 are PRHDT and FYEKMQ (reference sequence). Trimming took off 5 bases at V and 9 bases at J, with 21 bases between the two ends. The CDR3 region is CASSPTGKGVETQYF. The CDR3 nucleotides read TGTGCCAGCAGCCCGACAGGAAAGGGGGTTGAGACGCAGTATTTT.

This chain joins TRBV29-1 and TRBJ1-4, with D possibly TRBD1 on 5 matching bases. The CDR3 length is 13 residues. In germline, CDR1 is SQVTM, CDR2 ANQGSEA. V lost 4 bases, J lost 3 bases, and 9 bases lay in between. CDR3 nucleotide sequence: TGCAGCGTTGCACCGGGGCCTAATGAAAAACTGTTTTTT. Translating it yields CSVAPGPNEKLFF. Looking up the rest from reference TRBV29-1 and TRBJ1-4 gives the full variable domain: SAVISQKPSRDICQRGTSLTIQCQVDSQVTMMFWYRQQPGQSLTLIATANQGSEATYESGFVIDKFPISRPNLTFSTLTVSNMSPEDSSIYLCSVAPGPNEKLFFGSGTQLSVL.